This is a list of T cell receptor beta chains from one sample in a study of blood T cell repertoires in COVID-19. The assay was immunoSEQ multiplex PCR, and TCRdb's table has in-frame clones only and misses some. The table lists about 200,000 clones, roughly 80% of them singletons. Sample: peripheral blood. The receptors come from an elderly woman with COVID-19, enrolled during active disease. Both conserved end residues are part of each CDR3. The D gene is left open where the match is weak. Expanded clones are given a class, and other clones once, few, many or no size at all.

v_gene: TRBV6-2/TRBV6-3
abundance: once
d_gene: TRBD1
j_gene: TRBJ1-2
CDR3aa: CASSFDRGNYGYTF
CDR3nt: TGTGCCAGCAGCTTCGACAGGGGGAACTATGGCTACACCTTC

v_gene: TRBV6-5
abundance: -
d_gene: TRBD1
j_gene: TRBJ1-6
CDR3aa: CASRTDRSSPLHF
CDR3nt: TGTGCCAGCAGGACGGACAGGAGTTCACCCCTCCACTTT

v_gene: TRBV14
abundance: -
d_gene: TRBD2
j_gene: TRBJ2-1
CDR3aa: CASSRPGVGGRLGEQFF
CDR3nt: TGTGCCAGCAGCCGGCCAGGGGTTGGCGGGAGGCTTGGTGAGCAGTTCTTC

v_gene: TRBV5-1
abundance: -
d_gene: -
j_gene: TRBJ2-5
CDR3aa: CASSLVGSAQETQYF
CDR3nt: TGCGCCAGCAGCTTGGTGGGGAGCGCACAAGAGACCCAGTACTTC

v_gene: TRBV9
abundance: -
d_gene: -
j_gene: TRBJ2-7
CDR3aa: CASSVGPRYEQYF
CDR3nt: TGTGCCAGCAGCGTAGGTCCCCGCTACGAGCAGTACTTC

v_gene: TRBV6-2/TRBV6-3
abundance: -
d_gene: TRBD1
j_gene: TRBJ1-5
CDR3aa: CASSPLTGGVGAQHF
CDR3nt: TGTGCCAGCAGTCCCCTAACAGGGGGGGTCGGGGCCCAGCATTTT

v_gene: TRBV2
abundance: once
d_gene: -
j_gene: TRBJ1-1
CDR3aa: CASNHRENTEAFF
CDR3nt: TGTGCCAGCAATCACAGGGAGAACACTGAAGCTTTCTTT

v_gene: TRBV20-1
abundance: -
d_gene: -
j_gene: TRBJ1-1
CDR3aa: CSAQMRTEAFF
CDR3nt: TGCAGTGCACAAATGAGGACTGAAGCTTTCTTT

v_gene: TRBV20-1
abundance: -
d_gene: -
j_gene: TRBJ1-2
CDR3aa: CSVPQIYGYTF
CDR3nt: TGCAGTGTTCCACAGATCTATGGCTACACCTTC

v_gene: TRBV6-2/TRBV6-3
abundance: -
d_gene: -
j_gene: TRBJ2-7
CDR3aa: CASSYSNLYEQYF
CDR3nt: TGTGCCAGCAGTTACTCGAACCTATACGAGCAGTACTTC

v_gene: TRBV6-5
abundance: -
d_gene: -
j_gene: TRBJ1-3
CDR3aa: CASSPPGGGGNTIYF
CDR3nt: TGTGCCAGCAGTCCCCCGGGGGGTGGTGGAAACACCATATATTTT

v_gene: TRBV10-3
abundance: -
d_gene: -
j_gene: TRBJ2-7
CDR3aa: CAISELLYEQYF
CDR3nt: TGTGCCATCAGTGAACTCCTCTACGAGCAGTACTTC

v_gene: TRBV7-2
abundance: -
d_gene: -
j_gene: TRBJ2-1
CDR3aa: CASSSGLYNEQFF
CDR3nt: TGTGCCAGCAGCTCGGGATTATACAATGAGCAGTTCTTC

v_gene: TRBV29-1
abundance: once
d_gene: -
j_gene: TRBJ2-2
CDR3aa: CSVDGREPGELFF
CDR3nt: TGCAGCGTTGATGGACGGGAGCCCGGGGAGCTGTTTTTT

v_gene: TRBV7-7
abundance: -
d_gene: TRBD1
j_gene: TRBJ1-2
CDR3aa: CASSLDQTGGHSTYGYTF
CDR3nt: TGTGCTAGCAGCTTGGATCAGACAGGGGGCCATTCTACCTATGGCTACACCTTC

v_gene: TRBV28
abundance: -
d_gene: -
j_gene: TRBJ2-7
CDR3aa: CASRLQTYEQYF
CDR3nt: TGTGCCAGCAGGCTACAGACCTACGAGCAGTACTTC

v_gene: TRBV11-3
abundance: many
d_gene: -
j_gene: TRBJ1-1
CDR3aa: CASSWGVNTEAFF
CDR3nt: TGTGCCAGCAGCTGGGGAGTGAACACTGAAGCTTTCTTT

v_gene: TRBV6-5
abundance: -
d_gene: -
j_gene: TRBJ1-1
CDR3aa: CATLNYPPSEAFF
CDR3nt: TGTGCCACTTTAAACTACCCCCCCAGCGAAGCTTTCTTT

v_gene: TRBV9
abundance: -
d_gene: TRBD2
j_gene: TRBJ2-7
CDR3aa: CASSVDPAGGPYEQYF
CDR3nt: TGTGCCAGCAGCGTAGATCCAGCGGGGGGCCCCTACGAGCAGTACTTC

v_gene: TRBV19
abundance: -
d_gene: TRBD2
j_gene: TRBJ2-5
CDR3aa: CASSPTSGSFETQYF
CDR3nt: TGTGCCAGTAGTCCGACTAGCGGGAGTTTCGAGACCCAGTACTTC

v_gene: TRBV2
abundance: -
d_gene: TRBD1
j_gene: TRBJ2-3
CDR3aa: CASRARQGTDTQYF
CDR3nt: TGTGCCAGCAGAGCAAGACAGGGTACAGATACGCAGTATTTT

v_gene: TRBV19
abundance: -
d_gene: TRBD1
j_gene: TRBJ1-1
CDR3aa: CASSTSLPGGISGTEAFF
CDR3nt: TGTGCCAGTAGCACCAGTTTGCCAGGGGGCATATCGGGAACTGAAGCTTTCTTT

v_gene: TRBV5-1
abundance: -
d_gene: TRBD1
j_gene: TRBJ2-3
CDR3aa: CASSHTGQGSTDTQYF
CDR3nt: TGCGCCAGCAGCCACACCGGACAGGGGTCAACAGATACGCAGTATTTT

v_gene: TRBV3-1/TRBV3-2
abundance: -
d_gene: TRBD2
j_gene: TRBJ2-3
CDR3aa: CASSPRRGGITDTQYF
CDR3nt: TGTGCCAGCAGCCCCCGGCGCGGGGGGATCACAGATACGCAGTATTTT

v_gene: TRBV11-2
abundance: -
d_gene: -
j_gene: TRBJ1-1
CDR3aa: CASSRLSGYTEAFF
CDR3nt: TGTGCCAGCAGCAGACTGTCGGGGTACACTGAAGCTTTCTTT

v_gene: TRBV5-1
abundance: -
d_gene: -
j_gene: TRBJ1-1
CDR3aa: CASSASGGNTEAFF
CDR3nt: TGCGCCAGCAGCGCGTCGGGGGGAAACACTGAAGCTTTCTTT

v_gene: TRBV18
abundance: -
d_gene: TRBD1
j_gene: TRBJ2-2
CDR3aa: CASSPPGTANTGELFF
CDR3nt: TGTGCCAGCTCACCGCCTGGGACAGCTAACACCGGGGAGCTGTTTTTT

v_gene: TRBV5-4
abundance: -
d_gene: -
j_gene: TRBJ1-4
CDR3aa: CASSLRSGTNEKLFF
CDR3nt: TGTGCCAGCAGCTTACGGTCCGGGACTAATGAAAAACTGTTTTTT

v_gene: TRBV18
abundance: once
d_gene: TRBD1
j_gene: TRBJ1-5
CDR3aa: CASSPGQGQPGPQHF
CDR3nt: TGTGCCAGCTCACCAGGACAGGGCCAACCGGGGCCCCAGCATTTT

v_gene: TRBV19
abundance: -
d_gene: TRBD1
j_gene: TRBJ1-4
CDR3aa: CASSIGQGSEKLFF
CDR3nt: TGTGCCAGTAGTATCGGACAGGGGAGTGAAAAACTGTTTTTT

v_gene: TRBV4-1
abundance: -
d_gene: -
j_gene: TRBJ1-6
CDR3aa: CASSQGEGYSPLHF
CDR3nt: TGCGCCAGCAGCCAAGGGGAGGGGTATTCACCCCTCCACTTT

v_gene: TRBV19
abundance: few
d_gene: -
j_gene: TRBJ1-1
CDR3aa: CASSFPQGRNTEAFF
CDR3nt: TGTGCCAGTAGTTTTCCTCAGGGGAGGAACACTGAAGCTTTCTTT

v_gene: TRBV7-9
abundance: -
d_gene: -
j_gene: TRBJ1-5
CDR3aa: CASSRGTEPQHF
CDR3nt: TGTGCCAGCAGCCGGGGGACTGAGCCCCAGCATTTT

v_gene: TRBV7-9
abundance: -
d_gene: TRBD1
j_gene: TRBJ2-1
CDR3aa: CASSLLAGGEQFF
CDR3nt: TGTGCCAGCAGCTTACTGGCAGGGGGTGAGCAGTTCTTC

v_gene: TRBV28
abundance: once
d_gene: -
j_gene: TRBJ2-7
CDR3aa: CASSLSPVPEQYF
CDR3nt: TGTGCCAGCAGTTTATCCCCAGTACCCGAGCAGTACTTC

v_gene: TRBV5-1
abundance: -
d_gene: -
j_gene: TRBJ2-7
CDR3aa: CASSPAPTSSYEQYF
CDR3nt: TGCGCCAGCAGCCCCGCCCCCACTAGCTCCTACGAGCAGTACTTC

v_gene: TRBV10-2
abundance: -
d_gene: -
j_gene: TRBJ1-6
CDR3aa: CASSVRDSPLHF
CDR3nt: TGCGCCAGCAGTGTGAGAGATTCACCCCTCCACTTT

v_gene: TRBV6-2/TRBV6-3
abundance: few
d_gene: TRBD1
j_gene: TRBJ1-1
CDR3aa: CASSYQGATSEAFF
CDR3nt: TGTGCCAGCAGTTACCAGGGGGCCACTTCTGAAGCTTTCTTT

v_gene: TRBV3-1/TRBV3-2
abundance: few
d_gene: -
j_gene: TRBJ1-2
CDR3aa: CASSSIYDSGYTF
CDR3nt: TGTGCCAGCAGCTCTATATATGATTCCGGCTACACCTTC

v_gene: TRBV15
abundance: -
d_gene: TRBD2
j_gene: TRBJ2-7
CDR3aa: CATSRGELAGGRRYF
CDR3nt: TGTGCCACCAGCAGGGGGGAACTAGCGGGGGGCCGGAGGTACTTC

v_gene: TRBV28
abundance: -
d_gene: TRBD1
j_gene: TRBJ1-1
CDR3aa: CASRDRVSEAFF
CDR3nt: TGTGCCAGCAGGGACAGGGTGAGTGAAGCTTTCTTT

v_gene: TRBV19
abundance: -
d_gene: -
j_gene: TRBJ2-5
CDR3aa: CATKPSGGYGTQYF
CDR3nt: TGTGCCACCAAACCTTCTGGAGGTTATGGCACCCAGTACTTC

v_gene: TRBV15
abundance: -
d_gene: -
j_gene: TRBJ1-2
CDR3aa: CATSPRREKIYGYTF
CDR3nt: TGTGCCACCAGCCCCCGGCGGGAAAAGATCTATGGCTACACCTTC

v_gene: TRBV15
abundance: -
d_gene: -
j_gene: TRBJ2-5
CDR3aa: CATSRDLRETQYF
CDR3nt: TGTGCCACCAGCAGAGATCTGCGGGAGACCCAGTACTTC

v_gene: TRBV9
abundance: -
d_gene: TRBD1
j_gene: TRBJ2-2
CDR3aa: CASSTPDRGWTGELFF
CDR3nt: TGTGCCAGCAGCACCCCGGACAGGGGGTGGACCGGGGAGCTGTTTTTT

v_gene: TRBV5-1
abundance: -
d_gene: TRBD2
j_gene: TRBJ2-3
CDR3aa: CASGESGTSHTQYF
CDR3nt: TGCGCCAGCGGGGAGTCCGGGACTAGTCATACGCAGTATTTT

v_gene: TRBV19
abundance: -
d_gene: -
j_gene: TRBJ1-5
CDR3aa: CASSYRAGNQPQHF
CDR3nt: TGTGCCAGTAGTTATCGGGCAGGGAATCAGCCCCAGCATTTT

v_gene: TRBV30
abundance: -
d_gene: -
j_gene: TRBJ1-1
CDR3aa: CAWSVRGGTEAFF
CDR3nt: TGTGCCTGGAGTGTGAGGGGAGGGACTGAAGCTTTCTTT